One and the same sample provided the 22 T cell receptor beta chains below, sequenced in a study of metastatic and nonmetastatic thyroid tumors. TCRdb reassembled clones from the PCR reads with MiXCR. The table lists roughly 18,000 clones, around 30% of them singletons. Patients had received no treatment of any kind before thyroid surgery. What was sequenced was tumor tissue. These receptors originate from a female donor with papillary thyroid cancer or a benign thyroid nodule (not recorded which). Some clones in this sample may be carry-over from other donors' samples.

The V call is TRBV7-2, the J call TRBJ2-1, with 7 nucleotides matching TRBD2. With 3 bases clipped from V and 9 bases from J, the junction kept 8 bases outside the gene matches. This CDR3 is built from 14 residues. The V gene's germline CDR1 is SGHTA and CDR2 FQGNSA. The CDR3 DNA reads TGTGCCAGCAGCTTTGGGCGGGAGTTGAGTGAGCAGTTCTTC. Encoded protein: CASSFGRELSEQFF.

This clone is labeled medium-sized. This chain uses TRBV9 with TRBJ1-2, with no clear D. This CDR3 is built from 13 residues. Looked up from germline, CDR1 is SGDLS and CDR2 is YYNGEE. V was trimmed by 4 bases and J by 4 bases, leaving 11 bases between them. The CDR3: CASSPADGYGYTF. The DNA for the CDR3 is TGTGCCAGCAGCCCTGCGGACGGCTATGGCTACACCTTC. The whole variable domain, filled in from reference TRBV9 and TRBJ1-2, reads DSGVTQTPKHLITATGQRVTLRCSPRSGDLSVYWYQQSLDQGLQFLIQYYNGEERAKGNILERFSAQQFPDLHSELNLSSLELGDSALYFCASSPADGYGYTFGSGTRLTVV.

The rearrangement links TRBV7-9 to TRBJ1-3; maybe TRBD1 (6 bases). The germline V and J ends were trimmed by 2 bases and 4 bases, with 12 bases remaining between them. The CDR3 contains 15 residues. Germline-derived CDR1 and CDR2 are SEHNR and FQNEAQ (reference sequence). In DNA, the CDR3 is TGTGCCAGCAGCTTACAGGGGTTTGCCGGAAACACCATATATTTT. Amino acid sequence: CASSLQGFAGNTIYF.

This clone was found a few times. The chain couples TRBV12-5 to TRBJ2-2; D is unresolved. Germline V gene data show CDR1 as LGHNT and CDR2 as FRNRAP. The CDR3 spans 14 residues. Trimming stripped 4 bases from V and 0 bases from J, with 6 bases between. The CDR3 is CASGSLPNTGELFF. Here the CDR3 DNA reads TGTGCTAGTGGTTCTCTCCCGAACACCGGGGAGCTGTTTTTT.

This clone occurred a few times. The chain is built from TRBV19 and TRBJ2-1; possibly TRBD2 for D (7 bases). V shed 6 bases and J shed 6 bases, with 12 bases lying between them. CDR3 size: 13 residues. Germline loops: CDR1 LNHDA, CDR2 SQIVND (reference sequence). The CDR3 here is CASRGGGSNEQFF. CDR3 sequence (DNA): TGTGCCAGTAGAGGGGGAGGGAGCAATGAGCAGTTCTTC.

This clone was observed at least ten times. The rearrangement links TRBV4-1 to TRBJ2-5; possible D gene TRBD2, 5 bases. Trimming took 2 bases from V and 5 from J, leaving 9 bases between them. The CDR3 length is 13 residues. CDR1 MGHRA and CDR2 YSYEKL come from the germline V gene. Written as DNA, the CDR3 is TGCGCCAGCAGCCAAACTAGTGGTGAGACCCAGTACTTC. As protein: CASSQTSGETQYF.

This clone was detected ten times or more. CDR3 sequence reads: CASSARGLAGALDTQYF. The CDR3 DNA reads as TGTGCCAGCAGCGCTAGGGGACTAGCGGGAGCGTTGGATACGCAGTATTTT. V gene TRBV9 combines with J gene TRBJ2-3; 14 nucleotides align to TRBD2. The CDR3 extends over 17 amino acids. V lost 3 bases, J lost 6 bases, and 9 bases stayed unmatched. Germline V gene data show CDR1 as SGDLS and CDR2 as YYNGEE.

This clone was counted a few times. The CDR3 here is CASSRTPEQGNYGYTF. CDR3 DNA: TGCGCCAGCAGCCGCACCCCGGAACAGGGTAACTATGGCTACACCTTC. The rearrangement uses TRBV4-3 and TRBJ1-2; D might be TRBD1 (6 bases). The CDR3 is made up of 16 amino acids. Trimming took 4 bases from V and 1 from J, leaving 16 bases between them. CDR1 LGHNA and CDR2 YSLEER come from the germline V gene.

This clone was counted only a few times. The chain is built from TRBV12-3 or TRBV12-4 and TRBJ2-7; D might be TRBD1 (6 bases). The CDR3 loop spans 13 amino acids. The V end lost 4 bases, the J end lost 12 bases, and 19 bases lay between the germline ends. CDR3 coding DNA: TGTGCCAGCAGTTCCCTCAGGGGAAGGGGTTCGTACTTC. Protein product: CASSSLRGRGSYF.

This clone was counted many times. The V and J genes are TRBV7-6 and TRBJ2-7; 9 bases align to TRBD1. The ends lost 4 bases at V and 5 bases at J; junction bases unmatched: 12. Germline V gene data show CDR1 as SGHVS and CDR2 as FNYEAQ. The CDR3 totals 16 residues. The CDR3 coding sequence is TGTGCCAGCAGCTACTGGGCGGGACAGGGTCAAGACGAGCAGTACTTC. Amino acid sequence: CASSYWAGQGQDEQYF.

CDR3 nucleotide sequence: TGCAGTGCTAGAGGGGCCCTATTAGCGGGAGCTCTAGATACGCAGTATTTT. Translating it yields CSARGALLAGALDTQYF. J is TRBJ2-3 and V is TRBV20-1; TRBD2 matches at 9 bases. CDR3 length: 17 amino acids. Germline-derived CDR1 and CDR2 are DFQATT and SNEGSKA (reference sequence). J was trimmed by 5 bases and V by 1 base; bases with no gene match: 13.

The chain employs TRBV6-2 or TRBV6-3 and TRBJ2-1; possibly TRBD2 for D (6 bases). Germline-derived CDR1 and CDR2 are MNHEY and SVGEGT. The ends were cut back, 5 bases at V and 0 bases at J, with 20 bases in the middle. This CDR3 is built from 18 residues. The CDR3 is CASSGRPGLQSSYNEQFF. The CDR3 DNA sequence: TGTGCCAGCAGTGGCCGTCCGGGACTCCAGAGCTCCTACAATGAGCAGTTCTTC.

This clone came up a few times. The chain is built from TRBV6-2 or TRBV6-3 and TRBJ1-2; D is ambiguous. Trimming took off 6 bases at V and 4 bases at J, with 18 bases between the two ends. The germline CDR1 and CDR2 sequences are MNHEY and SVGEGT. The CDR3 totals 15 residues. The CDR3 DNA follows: TGTGCCAGCAGATACCCCGGTCTTCCCGCCTATGGCTACACCTTC. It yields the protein CASRYPGLPAYGYTF.

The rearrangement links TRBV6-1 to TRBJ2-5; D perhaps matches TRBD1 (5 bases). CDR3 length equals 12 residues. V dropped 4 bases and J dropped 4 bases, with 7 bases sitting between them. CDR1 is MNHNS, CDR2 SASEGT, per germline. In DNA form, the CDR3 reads TGTGCCAGCAGTGGCCAGGGAGAGACCCAGTACTTC. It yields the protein CASSGQGETQYF.

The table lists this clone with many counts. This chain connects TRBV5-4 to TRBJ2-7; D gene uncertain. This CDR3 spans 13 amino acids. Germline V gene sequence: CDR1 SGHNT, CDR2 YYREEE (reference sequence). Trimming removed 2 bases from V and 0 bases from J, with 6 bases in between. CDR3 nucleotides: TGTGCCAGCAGCTTACCCAACTCCTACGAGCAGTACTTC. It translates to CASSLPNSYEQYF.

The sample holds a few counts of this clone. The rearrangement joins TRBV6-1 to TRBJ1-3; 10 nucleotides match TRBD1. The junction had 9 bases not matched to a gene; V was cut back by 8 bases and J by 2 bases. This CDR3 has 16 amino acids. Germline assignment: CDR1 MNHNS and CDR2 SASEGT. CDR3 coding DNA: TGTGCCAGCTCCTTGGGGACAGGGGCGACTGGAAACACCATATATTTT. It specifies CASSLGTGATGNTIYF.

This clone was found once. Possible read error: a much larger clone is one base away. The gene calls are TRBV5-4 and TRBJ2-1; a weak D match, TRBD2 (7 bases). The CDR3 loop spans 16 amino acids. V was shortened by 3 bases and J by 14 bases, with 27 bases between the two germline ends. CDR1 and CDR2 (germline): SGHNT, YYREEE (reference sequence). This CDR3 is CASSSTSWREGHGEFF. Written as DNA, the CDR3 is TGTGCCAGCAGCTCGACTAGCTGGAGGGAGGGACATGGGGAGTTCTTC.

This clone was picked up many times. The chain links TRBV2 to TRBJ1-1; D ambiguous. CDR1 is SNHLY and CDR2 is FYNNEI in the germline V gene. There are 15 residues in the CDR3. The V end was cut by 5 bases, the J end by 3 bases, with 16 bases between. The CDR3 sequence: CASSPRAAGDTEAFF. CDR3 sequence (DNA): TGTGCCAGCAGTCCCCGGGCGGCTGGAGACACTGAAGCTTTCTTT.

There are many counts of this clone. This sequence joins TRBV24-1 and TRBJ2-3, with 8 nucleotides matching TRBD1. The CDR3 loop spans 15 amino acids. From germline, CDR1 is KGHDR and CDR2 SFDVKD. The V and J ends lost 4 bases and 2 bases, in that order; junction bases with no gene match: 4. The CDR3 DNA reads TGTGCCACCAGTGAACAGGGGGTCAACACAGATACGCAGTATTTT. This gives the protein CATSEQGVNTDTQYF.

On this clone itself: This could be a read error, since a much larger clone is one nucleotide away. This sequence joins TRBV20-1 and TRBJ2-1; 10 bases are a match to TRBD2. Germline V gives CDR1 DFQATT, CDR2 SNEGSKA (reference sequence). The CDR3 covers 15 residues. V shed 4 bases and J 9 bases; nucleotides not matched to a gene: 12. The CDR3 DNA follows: TGCAGTGCTATAGATCCTGGTAGCGGGAGGTTTGAGCAGTTCTTC. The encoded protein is CSAIDPGSGRFEQFF.

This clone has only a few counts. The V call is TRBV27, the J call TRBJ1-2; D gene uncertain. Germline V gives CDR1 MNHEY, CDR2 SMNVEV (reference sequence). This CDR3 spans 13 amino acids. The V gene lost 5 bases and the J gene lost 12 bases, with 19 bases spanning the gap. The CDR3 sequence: CASSAPFGWVHTF. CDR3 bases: TGTGCCAGCAGTGCCCCGTTTGGATGGGTCCACACCTTC.

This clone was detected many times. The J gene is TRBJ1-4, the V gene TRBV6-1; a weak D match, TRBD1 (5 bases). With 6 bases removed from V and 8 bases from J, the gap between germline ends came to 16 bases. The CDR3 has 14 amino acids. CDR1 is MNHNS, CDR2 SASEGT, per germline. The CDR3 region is CASRGSGTSEKLFF. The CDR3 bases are TGTGCCAGCAGGGGCTCCGGGACGTCAGAAAAACTGTTTTTT.